The entry below gives a single TCR beta chain sequence along with its context. This entry comes from a study of shared clonotypes between healthy human individuals. In the study overall: In total, the donors were two women and a few men aged 18 to 49. CD4 naive and memory got three plates each, CD8 naive two, CD8 memory one.

Assay execution took place at the deep level. Per the original methods: ImmunoSEQ sequences covered only the junction and lacked quality scores; filtering therefore differed. Assay: immunoSEQ multiplex PCR; the TCRdb copy retains only in-frame clones and omits some. The V and J calls and the clone size are those of that table, but D and trimming were determined from the DNA. The sample carries about 1.5 million clones, approximately 98% recorded once. Deletions cut 2 bases from V and 4 bases from J, with 6 bases between. CDR3 length: 13 amino acids. Germline CDR1 SGHTA, CDR2 FQGNSA. The TCR sequence derives from a man in his thirties or forties in good health. Sequenced material: naive CD4+ T cells sorted from blood. Described subset: CD45RA+ positively selected. This chain joins TRBV7-2 and TRBJ2-1, with TRBD1 as a possible D gene (6 bases). The CDR3 sequence: CASSLRGYNEQFF. As DNA, the CDR3 is TGTGCCAGCAGCTTAAGGGGGTACAATGAGCAGTTCTTC.